The clone carrying this TCR beta chain was counted only a few times. The data stem from a study of T-cell reconstitution after alpha-beta-depleted transplantation in children. The CDR3 is made up of 15 amino acids. Per the germline V gene, CDR1 is SEHNR and CDR2 is FQNEAQ (reference sequence). V lost 0 bases to trimming and J lost 0 bases, with 6 bases between them. The library targeted TCRbeta and was prepared with unique molecular identifiers. In TCRdb, the PCR reads were re-called with MiXCR into one record per CDR3 protein. The data show fewer than 550,000 distinct CDR3 sequences, 11% seen once. This TCR was sampled from a human donor who donated a stem cell graft to a child with acute myeloid leukemia. This chain uses TRBV7-9 with TRBJ1-3; the D is unclear. The specimen was PBMCs from the stem cell graft donor, collected from the stem cell graft. CDR3 sequence reads: CASSLAVDSGNTIYF. CDR3 DNA sequence: TGTGCCAGCAGCTTAGCGGTCGACTCTGGAAACACCATATATTTT. Full variable domain (rest looked up from reference TRBV7-9 and TRBJ1-3): DTGVSQNPRHKITKRGQNVTFRCDPISEHNRLYWYRQTLGQGPEFLTYFQNEAQLEKSRLLSDRFSAERPKGSFSTLEIQRTEQGDSAMYLCASSLAVDSGNTIYFGEGSWLTVV.